This TCR beta chain was sequenced in a study of blood T cell repertoires in COVID-19. Clones were read by immunoSEQ multiplex PCR, and TCRdb kept only the in-frame ones, dropping some. The sample carries about 56,000 clones, roughly nine tenths recorded once. The sequenced sample consisted of peripheral blood. The TCR was taken from a woman aged 55 to 70 with COVID-19, enrolled during active disease.

DNA of the CDR3: TGCAGCGTTGGGCCCCGGGGACAGCAAGAGACCCAGTACTTC. Translation: CSVGPRGQQETQYF. The chain links TRBV29-1 to TRBJ2-5, with 7 bases that match TRBD1. Per the germline V gene, CDR1 is SQVTM and CDR2 is ANQGSEA. CDR3 length equals 14 residues. Losses at the gene ends were 4 bases for V and 2 bases for J; bases not matched to a gene: 7.